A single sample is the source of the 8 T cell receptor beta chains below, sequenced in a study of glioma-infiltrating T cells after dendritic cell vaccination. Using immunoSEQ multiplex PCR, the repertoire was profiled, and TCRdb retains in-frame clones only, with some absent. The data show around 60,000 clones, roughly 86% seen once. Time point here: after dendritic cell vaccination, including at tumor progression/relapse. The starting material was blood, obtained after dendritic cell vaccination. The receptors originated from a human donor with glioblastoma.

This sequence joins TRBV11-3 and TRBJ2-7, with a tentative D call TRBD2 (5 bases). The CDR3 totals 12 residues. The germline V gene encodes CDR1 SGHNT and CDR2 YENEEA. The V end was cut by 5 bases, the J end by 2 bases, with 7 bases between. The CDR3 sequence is CASSPRAYEQYF. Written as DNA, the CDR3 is TGTGCCAGCAGCCCGAGGGCCTACGAGCAGTACTTC.

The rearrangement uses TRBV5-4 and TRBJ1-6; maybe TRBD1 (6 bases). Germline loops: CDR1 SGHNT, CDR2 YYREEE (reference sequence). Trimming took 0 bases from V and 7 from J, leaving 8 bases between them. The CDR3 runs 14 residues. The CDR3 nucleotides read TGTGCCAGCAGCTTGGGACAGGACAATTCACCCCTCCACTTT. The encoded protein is CASSLGQDNSPLHF.

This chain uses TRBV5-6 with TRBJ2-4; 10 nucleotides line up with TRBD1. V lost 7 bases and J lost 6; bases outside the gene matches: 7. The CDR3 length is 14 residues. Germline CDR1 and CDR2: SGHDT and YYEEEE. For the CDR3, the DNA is TGTGCCAGCCGCGGACAGGGGGGTGGAAACATTCAGTACTTC. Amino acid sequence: CASRGQGGGNIQYF.

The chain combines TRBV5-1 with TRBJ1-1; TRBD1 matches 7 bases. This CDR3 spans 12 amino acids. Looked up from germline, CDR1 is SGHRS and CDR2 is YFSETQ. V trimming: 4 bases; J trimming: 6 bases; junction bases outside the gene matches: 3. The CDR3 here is CASSPGQSEAFF. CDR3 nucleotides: TGCGCCAGCAGCCCGGGACAGTCTGAAGCTTTCTTT.

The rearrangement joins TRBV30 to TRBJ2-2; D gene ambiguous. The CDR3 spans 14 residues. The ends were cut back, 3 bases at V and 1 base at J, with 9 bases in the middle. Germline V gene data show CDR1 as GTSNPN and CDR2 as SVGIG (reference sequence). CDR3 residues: CAWSRLGNTGELFF. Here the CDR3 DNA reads TGTGCCTGGAGCCGACTGGGGAACACCGGGGAGCTGTTTTTT.

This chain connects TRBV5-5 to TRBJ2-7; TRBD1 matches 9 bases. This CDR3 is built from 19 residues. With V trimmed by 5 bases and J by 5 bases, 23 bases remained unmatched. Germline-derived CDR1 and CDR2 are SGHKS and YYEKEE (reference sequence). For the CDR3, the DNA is TGTGCCAGCAGTCCTTCAAATACAATTACCGGGACAGGGAACCACGAGCAGTACTTC. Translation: CASSPSNTITGTGNHEQYF.

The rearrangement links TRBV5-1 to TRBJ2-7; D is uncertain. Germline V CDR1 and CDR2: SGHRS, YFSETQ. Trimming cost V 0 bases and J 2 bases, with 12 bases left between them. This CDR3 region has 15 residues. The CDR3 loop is CASSLVAGPAYEQYF. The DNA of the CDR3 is TGCGCCAGCAGCTTGGTCGCAGGCCCAGCCTACGAGCAGTACTTC. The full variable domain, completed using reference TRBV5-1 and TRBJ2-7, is KAGVTQTPRYLIKTRGQQVTLSCSPISGHRSVSWYQQTPGQGLQFLFEYFSETQRNKGNFPGRFSGRQFSNSRSEMNVSTLELGDSALYLCASSLVAGPAYEQYFGPGTRLTVT.

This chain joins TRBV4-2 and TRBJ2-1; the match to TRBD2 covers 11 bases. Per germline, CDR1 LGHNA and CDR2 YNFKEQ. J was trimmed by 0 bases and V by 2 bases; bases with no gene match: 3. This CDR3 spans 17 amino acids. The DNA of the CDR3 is TGTGCCAGCAGCCAAACTAGCGGGAGTTCCTCCTACAATGAGCAGTTCTTC. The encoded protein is CASSQTSGSSSYNEQFF.